This T cell receptor beta chain is from a study of tumor-infiltrating lymphocytes in primary liver carcinoma. The study's findings and limits: Tumor samples exhibited a significantly greater top-250-clone fraction than blood samples (p = 0.039). Tumor-adjacent and tumor-blood pairs overlapped less than tumor region pairs did. Appearing in all five tumor regions was true of only about 8-25% of top clones.

Comments on this clonotype: The antigen is not known.

Joint extraction of RNA and DNA used roughly 20-33 mg of bulk tissue that was unsorted. None of the patients had received treatment, and all had chronic HBV infection. Production of TCR beta cDNA used roughly 480 ng total RNA together with a constant-region primer. Libraries of TCR beta came from three nested multiplex PCR rounds with slightly modified ARM-PCR. PCR rounds one and two used TRBV1-TRBV30 forward primers with a C-beta reverse primer for roughly 10 cycles each. From the multiplex PCR reads, TCRdb called clonotypes with MiXCR, one entry per CDR3 protein. The sample yields approximately 110,000 distinct CDR3 sequences, roughly 85% seen once. CDR1 is SQVTM, CDR2 ANQGSEA, per germline. V was cut by 4 bases and J by 3 bases, with 16 bases left in between. This CDR3 comprises 14 residues.

The sample was liver tumor tissue from sampling region 3. The subset was: tumor region T3, left-lateral pole. The chain is built from TRBV29-1 and TRBJ2-7; D is undetermined. The TCR comes from a man aged 35 to 55 with primary liver carcinoma and hepatitis B virus infection. The CDR3 bases are TGCAGCGTTGGTAAAGACCCCAGCTTCTACGAGCAGTACTTC. It encodes CSVGKDPSFYEQYF.